This TCR beta chain was found in a study of T cells in Graves' hyperthyroidism and ophthalmopathy. Whole-study results and caveats: Ophthalmopathy was predicted by the model a median of approximately 6 months ahead of onset.

In this sample, this clonotype turned up many times. Its cognate antigen is unknown. RNA transcripts yielded amplified TCR beta CDR3 regions. The study used the HTBI primer set for a first-round RT-PCR of the TCR CDR3. Each CDR3 protein is one row after TCRdb ran MiXCR on the multiplex PCR reads. Altogether some 720,000 distinct CDR3 sequences are present, over 15% being singletons, with the ten largest covering about 8.4%. Sequencing input: blood. The source is a man aged 18 to 30 with Graves' hyperthyroidism.

CDR3 residues: CASSPHYPSRSSGATGISPLHF. CDR3 DNA: TGTGCCAGCAGTCCACATTACCCCTCTAGGTCTTCTGGAGCCACAGGGATCTCACCCCTCCACTTT. The rearrangement links TRBV28 to TRBJ1-6, with D perhaps matching TRBD1 (6 bases). From germline, CDR1 is MDHEN and CDR2 SYDVKM. This CDR3 region has 22 residues. Trimming left V 5 bases short and J 10 bases short, with 39 bases between.